This is a list of T cell receptor beta chains from one sample in a study of T cell clones after liver transplantation. Method: immunoSEQ multiplex PCR; TCRdb's copy keeps in-frame clones and lacks some. This table holds approximately 22,000 clones, 93% found once. The sample consisted of CD8+ T cells from blood, taken 25 months after liver transplant. Receptors originate from a human patient who received a liver transplant. The T cells may partly be graft donor cells. Each CDR3 is given without its conserved first and last residue. Fields, in order: V gene, J gene, clone size, CDR3 protein. Clone size is not always given. Where it is, it says once, few, many or a class for expanded clones.

TRBV11-2	TRBJ2-5	.	ASSLGRLWGETQY
TRBV7-8	TRBJ2-3	.	ASSLGGAWDTQY
TRBV7-3	TRBJ2-7	.	ASSLDSSYEQY
TRBV28	TRBJ2-7	.	QTGTASYEQY
TRBV27	TRBJ1-2	.	ASGLGGNYGYT
TRBV19	TRBJ2-7	.	ASSSGGSGNEQY
TRBV6-1	TRBJ2-1	.	ASSDGGAYNEQF
TRBV13	TRBJ1-1	.	ASSSQSQGVTEAF
TRBV5-5	TRBJ1-1	.	ASSLPRNTEAF
TRBV28	TRBJ1-1	.	ASTRAGLKAF
TRBV11-3	TRBJ2-5	.	ASSTGTAETQY
TRBV5-1	TRBJ2-2	.	ASRGGRGWSGELF
TRBV4-3	TRBJ1-3	.	ASSQEDGPGLGNTIY
TRBV4-1	TRBJ1-5	few	ASTQGRGQPQH
TRBV7-9	TRBJ2-3	.	ASSNRDRVYRDTQY
TRBV7-7	TRBJ2-1	.	ASSLSQGRSEQF
TRBV7-9	TRBJ2-7	.	ASSLAGGPYEQY
TRBV19	TRBJ2-7	.	ASSIVGASYEQY
TRBV5-5	TRBJ1-1	.	ASSPGPGDTEAF
TRBV14	TRBJ2-1	.	ASSPNPSEGEQF
TRBV5-1	TRBJ2-1	.	ASRIGSSGITNEQF
TRBV21-1	TRBJ1-1	.	ASSFAPGGGQTTEAF
TRBV27	TRBJ1-5	.	ASRAGTASNQPQH